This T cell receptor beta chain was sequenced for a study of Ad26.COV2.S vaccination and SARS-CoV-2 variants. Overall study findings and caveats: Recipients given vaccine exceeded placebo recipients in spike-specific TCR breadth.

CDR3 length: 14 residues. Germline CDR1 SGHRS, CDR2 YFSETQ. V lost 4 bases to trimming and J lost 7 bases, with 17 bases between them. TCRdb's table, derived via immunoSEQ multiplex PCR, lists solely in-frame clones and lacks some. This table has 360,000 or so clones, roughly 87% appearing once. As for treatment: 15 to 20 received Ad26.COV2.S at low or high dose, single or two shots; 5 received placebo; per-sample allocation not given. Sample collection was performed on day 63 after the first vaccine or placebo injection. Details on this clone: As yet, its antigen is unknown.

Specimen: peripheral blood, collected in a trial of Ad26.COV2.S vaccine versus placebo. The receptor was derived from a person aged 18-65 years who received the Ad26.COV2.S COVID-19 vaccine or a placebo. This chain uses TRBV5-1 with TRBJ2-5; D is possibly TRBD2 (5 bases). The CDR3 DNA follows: TGCGCCAGCAGCCCTACTGAGGGTCCCGGGACCCAGTACTTC. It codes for CASSPTEGPGTQYF.